The next 4 T cell receptor beta chains were all read from a single sample in a study of T cells after yellow fever vaccination. TCRdb reprocessed the 5' RACE reads via MiXCR and lists one record per CDR3 protein. Counted here are around 310,000 distinct CDR3 sequences, 8.5% to 10% occurring once; the ten biggest clones make up approximately 19%. Sequencing used PBMCs, obtained on the day of the first yellow fever vaccination. Source of these receptors: a man aged 18 to 30 who received the YFV17D yellow fever vaccine.

This clonotype was seen only a few times. V is TRBV24-1 and J is TRBJ2-3, with no clear D. The CDR3 is 12 residues long. V shed 3 bases and J shed 7 bases, with 7 bases lying between them. Germline lookup yields CDR1 KGHDR and CDR2 SFDVKD. The CDR3 region has the DNA TGTGCCACCAGTGATAATGGAAATACGCAGTATTTT. It encodes CATSDNGNTQYF.

This clonotype was seen a handful of times. The chain couples TRBV7-2 to TRBJ2-7, with 10 bases identical to TRBD2. CDR3 length: 14 residues. Germline V CDR1 and CDR2: SGHTA, FQGNSA. J lost 1 base, V lost 3 bases, and 0 bases had no gene match. DNA of the CDR3: TGTGCCAGCAGCTTGGGACTAGCGTCCTACGAGCAGTACTTC. Its protein is CASSLGLASYEQYF.

This clonotype was seen only a few times. The chain uses TRBV4-2 and TRBJ2-6; the D gene could be TRBD1 or TRBD2 (5 bases each). Deletions cut 4 bases from V and 3 bases from J, with 10 bases between. Germline V gives CDR1 LGHNA, CDR2 YNFKEQ. There are 15 residues in the CDR3. CDR3 in amino acids: CASSPWDGGANVLTF. In nucleotides, the CDR3 is TGTGCCAGCAGCCCCTGGGACGGTGGGGCCAACGTCCTGACTTTC.

This chain links TRBV7-9 with TRBJ2-2, with D tentatively TRBD1 (5 bases). Trimming removed 0 bases from V and 6 bases from J, with 14 bases in between. This CDR3 is built from 16 residues. Per germline, CDR1 SEHNR and CDR2 FQNEAQ (reference sequence). The CDR3 nucleotides read TGTGCCAGCAGCTTAGCAGGGGCCCTTGTGTCCGGGGAGCTGTTTTTT. Protein sequence: CASSLAGALVSGELFF.